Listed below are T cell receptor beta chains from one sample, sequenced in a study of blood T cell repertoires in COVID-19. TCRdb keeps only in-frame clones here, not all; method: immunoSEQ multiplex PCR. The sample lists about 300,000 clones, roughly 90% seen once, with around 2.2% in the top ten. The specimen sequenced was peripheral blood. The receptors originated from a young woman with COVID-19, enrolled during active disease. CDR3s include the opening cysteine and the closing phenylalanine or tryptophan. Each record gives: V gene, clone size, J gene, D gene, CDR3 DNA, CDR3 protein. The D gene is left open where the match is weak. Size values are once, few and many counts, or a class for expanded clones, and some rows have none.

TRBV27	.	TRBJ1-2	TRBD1	TGTGCCAGCACCACATGGGGACAGGGCTATGGCTACACCTTC	CASTTWGQGYGYTF
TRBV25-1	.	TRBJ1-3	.	TGTGCCAGCAGTGAATCGCCCCGGGGGGCAGGCTCTGGAAACACCATATATTTT	CASSESPRGAGSGNTIYF
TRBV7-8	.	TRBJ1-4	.	TGTGCCAGCAGCCCCGGACAGACTAATGAAAAACTGTTTTTT	CASSPGQTNEKLFF
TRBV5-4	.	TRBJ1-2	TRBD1	TGTGCCAGCAGCCCTTCGACAGGGGGCTATGGCTACACCTTC	CASSPSTGGYGYTF
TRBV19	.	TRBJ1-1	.	TGTGCCAGTAGTATAGGGGGGGAGTTTCACACTGAAGCTTTCTTT	CASSIGGEFHTEAFF
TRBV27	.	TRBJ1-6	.	TGTGCCAGCAGTTTCGGGGTAGATAATTCACCCCTCCACTTT	CASSFGVDNSPLHF
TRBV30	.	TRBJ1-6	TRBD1	TGTGCCTGGATGGAGACAGGGCGTAATTCACCCCTCCACTTT	CAWMETGRNSPLHF
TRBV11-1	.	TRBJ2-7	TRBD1	TGTGCCAGCAGCTTAGACCCGGGACAGGGGTACGAGCAGTACTTC	CASSLDPGQGYEQYF
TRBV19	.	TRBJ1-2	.	TGTGCCAGTAGTATTTTACAGGGTCGAGAAGGCTACACCTTC	CASSILQGREGYTF
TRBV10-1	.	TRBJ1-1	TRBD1	TGCGCCAGCAGTGCCCTCCCGGGACAGGGATCGAACACTGAAGCTTTCTTT	CASSALPGQGSNTEAFF
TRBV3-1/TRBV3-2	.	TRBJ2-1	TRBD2	TGTGCCAGCAGCCAAGTTGGACTAGCGGGAGGGGTTGAGCAGTTCTTC	CASSQVGLAGGVEQFF
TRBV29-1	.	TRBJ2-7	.	TGCAGCGTTGAAACAGGGCCATCCTACGAGCAGTACTTC	CSVETGPSYEQYF
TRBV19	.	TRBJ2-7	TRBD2	TGTGCCAGTAGTACTCGGACTAGCGGTACCTACGAGCAGTACTTC	CASSTRTSGTYEQYF
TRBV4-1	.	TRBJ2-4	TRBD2	TGCGCCAGCAGCCAAGGACTAGCGGGAGGCCTAGCCAAAAACATTCAGTACTTC	CASSQGLAGGLAKNIQYF
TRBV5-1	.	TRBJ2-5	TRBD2	TGCGCCAGCAGCTTGGGGACTAGCGGAAGGGAGGAGACCCAGTACTTC	CASSLGTSGREETQYF
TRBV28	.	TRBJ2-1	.	TGTGCCAGCACTAGCTCCTACAATGAGCAGTTCTTC	CASTSSYNEQFF
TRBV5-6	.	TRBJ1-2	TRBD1	TGTGCCAGCAGCCTAGGGACAGTGGATGGCTACACCTTC	CASSLGTVDGYTF
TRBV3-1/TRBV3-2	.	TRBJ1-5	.	TGTGCCAGCAGCCAAGATTTACTCAGCAATCAGCCCCAGCATTTT	CASSQDLLSNQPQHF
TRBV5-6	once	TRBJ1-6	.	TGTGCCAGCAGCCGACATCAGGGTAGCTATTCACCCCTCCACTTT	CASSRHQGSYSPLHF
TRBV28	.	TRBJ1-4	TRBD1	TGTGCCAGCAGTATAGGGGACAGGAGTGAAAAACTGTTTTTT	CASSIGDRSEKLFF
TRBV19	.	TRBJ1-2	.	TGTGCCAGTAGCCCACAGGTTGACTATGGCTACACCTTC	CASSPQVDYGYTF
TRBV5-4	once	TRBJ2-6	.	TGTGCCAGCAGCCCCATCTCTGGGGCCAACGTCCTGACTTTC	CASSPISGANVLTF
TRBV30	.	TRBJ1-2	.	TGTGCCTGGAGTGTACGCCAGGGCTATGGCTACACCTTC	CAWSVRQGYGYTF
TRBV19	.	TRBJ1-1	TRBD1	TGTGCCAGTAGTATAGAGCTGAGGGGGCAAGCTTTCTTT	CASSIELRGQAFF
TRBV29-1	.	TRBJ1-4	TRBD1	TGCAGCGTTGACGCAGGGGCAGGGGGCGATGAAAAACTGTTTTTT	CSVDAGAGGDEKLFF
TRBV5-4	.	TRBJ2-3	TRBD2	TGTGCCAGCAGCTCTCAAGCGGGAGTAAGCACAGATACGCAGTATTTT	CASSSQAGVSTDTQYF
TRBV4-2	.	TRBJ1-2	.	TGTGCCAGCAGCCAACAATACGCGGCGTTCAATGGCTACACCTTC	CASSQQYAAFNGYTF
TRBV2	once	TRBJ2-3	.	TGTGCCAGCAGTGGGGACTCCACAGATACGCAGTATTTT	CASSGDSTDTQYF
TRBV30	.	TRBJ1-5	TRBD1	TGTGCCTGGAGTACCGGGGGACAGAGCAATCAGCCCCAGCATTTT	CAWSTGGQSNQPQHF
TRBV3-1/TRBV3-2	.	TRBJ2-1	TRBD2	TGTGCCAGCAGCCGACTAGCGGGAGGGAACTACAATGAGCAGTTCTTC	CASSRLAGGNYNEQFF
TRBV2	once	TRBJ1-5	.	TGTGCCAGCAATATGGGAGGAGGGAGCAATCAGCCCCAGCATTTT	CASNMGGGSNQPQHF
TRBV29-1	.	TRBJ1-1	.	TGCAGCGTTGTGTGGGACAATGAAGCTTTCTTT	CSVVWDNEAFF
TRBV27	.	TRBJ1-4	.	TGTGCCCATAAGGCCGACTCCGAAAAACTGTTTTTT	CAHKADSEKLFF
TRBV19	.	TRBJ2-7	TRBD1	TGTGCCAGTAGTTTCGGGACAGCATCCTACGAGCAGTACTTC	CASSFGTASYEQYF
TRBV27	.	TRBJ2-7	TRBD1	TGTGCAAGCCGTGGACAGGCCTACGAGCAGTACTTC	CASRGQAYEQYF
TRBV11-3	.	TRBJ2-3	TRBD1	TGTGCCAGCAGCGCCCGACAGGGTGCAGATACGCAGTATTTT	CASSARQGADTQYF
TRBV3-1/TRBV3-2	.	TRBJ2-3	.	TGTGCCAGCAGCCAAGACTCGAGAAGCACAGATACGCAGTATTTT	CASSQDSRSTDTQYF
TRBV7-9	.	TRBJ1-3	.	TGTGCCAGCAGCGCGGGGGCAGGGGTCGGAAACACCATATATTTT	CASSAGAGVGNTIYF
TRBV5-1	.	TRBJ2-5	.	TGCGCCAGCAGCTTGGGACTAGTCGTGGAGACCCAGTACTTC	CASSLGLVVETQYF
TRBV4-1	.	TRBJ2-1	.	TGCGCCAGCAGCCAAGTTGTTTCAGTTTACAATGAGCAGTTCTTC	CASSQVVSVYNEQFF
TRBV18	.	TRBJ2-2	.	TGTGCCAGCTCACTGGACTTGAGGAACACCGGGGAGCTGTTTTTT	CASSLDLRNTGELFF
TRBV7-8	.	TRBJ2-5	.	TGTGCCAGCAGCTCCTATGAGGGAGTCGGCGAGACCCAGTACTTC	CASSSYEGVGETQYF
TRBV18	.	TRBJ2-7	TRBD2	TGTGCCAGCTCATTAGCGGGAGTGGGCGACGAGCAGTACTTC	CASSLAGVGDEQYF
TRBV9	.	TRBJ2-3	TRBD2	TGTGCCAGCAGCGGTAGCGGGGTGAGCACAGATACGCAGTATTTT	CASSGSGVSTDTQYF
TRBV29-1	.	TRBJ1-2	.	TGCAGCTGCGAATTGACTTCTAACTATGGCTACACCTTC	CSCELTSNYGYTF
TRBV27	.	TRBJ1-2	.	TGTGCCAGCAGTTTAGGCGGGGGGCAAACCTATGGCTACACCTTC	CASSLGGGQTYGYTF
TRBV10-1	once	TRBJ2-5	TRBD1	TGCGCCAGCAGTGAGTCTTATGGACAGGGAGAGACCCAGTACTTC	CASSESYGQGETQYF
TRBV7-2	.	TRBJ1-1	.	TGTGCCAGCAGCGCCCAAACCTTTGCAGGGGCCAACACTGAAGCTTTCTTT	CASSAQTFAGANTEAFF
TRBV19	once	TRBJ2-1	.	TGTGCCAGTAACGAGCTCTATGGCAATGAGCAGTTCTTC	CASNELYGNEQFF
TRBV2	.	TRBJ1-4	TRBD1	TGTGCCAGCAGTATTACAGGGGGCGGTGGTGAAAAACTGTTTTTT	CASSITGGGGEKLFF
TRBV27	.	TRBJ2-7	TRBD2	TGTGCCAGCAGTCTTAGCGGGAGTGGGACCTACGAGCAGTACTTC	CASSLSGSGTYEQYF
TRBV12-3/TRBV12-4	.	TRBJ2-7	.	TGTGCCAGCAGCCGCGACAGCTACGAGCAGTACTTC	CASSRDSYEQYF